Presented here are 21 T cell receptor beta chains from one specimen sequenced in a study of STAT5B mutations in CD4+ large granular lymphocyte leukemia. Assay used: immunoSEQ multiplex PCR; TCRdb lists only in-frame clones, some missing. The profile shows roughly 48,000 clones, around 70% of them singletons. Sequencing input: CD4+ T cells from blood buffy coats. Receptor source: a human donor in good health.

The chain recombines TRBV6-5 with TRBJ2-5; D might be TRBD2 (7 bases). The CDR3 covers 13 residues. Between the trimmed V and J ends, which lost 6 bases and 5 bases, there was a span of 13 bases. Germline V gene data show CDR1 as MNHEY and CDR2 as SVGAGI. CDR3 nucleotide sequence: TGTGCCAGCAGGCCGGGGGGCGTCGAGACCCAGTACTTC. Its translation: CASRPGGVETQYF.

This chain connects TRBV15 to TRBJ1-4; D not resolved. The CDR3 is 15 amino acids. The germline CDR1 and CDR2 sequences are LNHNV and YYDKDF (reference sequence). Trimming cost V 0 bases and J 0 bases, with 5 bases left between them. CDR3 region: CATSRDRATNEKLFF. The CDR3 DNA reads TGTGCCACCAGCAGAGATCGCGCAACTAATGAAAAACTGTTTTTT.

This clone has only one observation. The chain recombines TRBV2 with TRBJ2-3, with D hard to call. The V gene lost 7 bases and the J gene lost 4 bases, with 12 bases spanning the gap. CDR1 is SNHLY and CDR2 is FYNNEI in the germline V gene. The CDR3 has 13 residues. CDR3 DNA sequence: TGTGCCAGCACACGATCTAGGGCAGATACGCAGTATTTT. This translates into CASTRSRADTQYF.

This clone was detected only once. The chain uses TRBV30 and TRBJ1-5; tentatively, D is TRBD1 (5 bases). This CDR3 is 15 amino acids long. The germline gives CDR1 GTSNPN, CDR2 SVGIG (reference sequence). V lost 2 bases and J lost 2, with 13 bases in between. For the CDR3, the DNA is TGTGCCTGGAGTCTTGGACAAAGAGGCAATCAGCCCCAGCATTTT. This sequence encodes CAWSLGQRGNQPQHF. Drawing the rest from reference TRBV30 and TRBJ1-5, the complete variable domain is SQTIHQWPATLVQPVGSPLSLECTVEGTSNPNLYWYRQAAGRGLQLLFYSVGIGQISSEVPQNLSASRPQDRQFILSSKKLLLSDSGFYLCAWSLGQRGNQPQHFGDGTRLSIL.

The chain combines TRBV6-1 with TRBJ1-1; D gene unclear. Germline lookup yields CDR1 MNHNS and CDR2 SASEGT. The CDR3 has 15 residues. Deletions cut 0 bases from V and 10 bases from J, with 18 bases between. This CDR3 reads CASSEASWSSGGAFF. CDR3 DNA: TGTGCCAGCAGTGAAGCGAGCTGGTCGTCCGGTGGAGCTTTCTTT.

The sample holds one count of this clone. The rearrangement links TRBV5-5 to TRBJ1-3, with 7 bases aligning to TRBD1. The CDR3 loop spans 15 amino acids. The J segment lost 4 bases and the V segment lost 0 bases, leaving 4 bases of the junction unmatched. CDR1 is SGHKS and CDR2 is YYEKEE in the germline V gene (reference sequence). The CDR3 region is CASSLDRGRGNTIYF. The CDR3 DNA sequence: TGTGCCAGCAGCTTGGACAGGGGTAGGGGAAACACCATATATTTT.

The rearrangement joins TRBV27 to TRBJ2-7, with a weak D call TRBD2 (5 bases). V gave up 0 bases and J gave up 7 bases, with 10 bases separating them. The germline V gene encodes CDR1 MNHEY and CDR2 SMNVEV (reference sequence). The CDR3 loop spans 13 amino acids. The CDR3 DNA reads TGTGCCAGCAGTTTATCGAGGGAAGGTGAGCAGTACGTC. Translation gives CASSLSREGEQYV.

V is TRBV18 and J is TRBJ1-1; D possibly corresponds to TRBD1 (6 bases). Deletions cut 9 bases from V and 0 bases from J, with 17 bases between. CDR3 length: 15 residues. CDR1 is KGHSH and CDR2 is LQKENI in the germline V gene. The CDR3 spells CASSRGAAMNTEAFF. For the CDR3, the DNA is TGTGCCAGTTCTAGGGGGGCTGCAATGAACACTGAAGCTTTCTTT.

V is TRBV5-1 and J is TRBJ1-1, with TRBD1 matching 8 bases. There are 14 residues in the CDR3. Trimming cost V 4 bases and J 4 bases; bases outside gene matches: 6. Germline V CDR1 and CDR2: SGHRS, YFSETQ. The CDR3 DNA reads as TGCGCCAGCAGCCCCGGACAGGGCCCCACTGAAGCTTTCTTT. It translates to CASSPGQGPTEAFF.

The rearrangement uses TRBV14 and TRBJ1-2; TRBD1 aligns across 9 bases. After removal of 3 bases from V and 8 bases from J, the junction contained 7 bases not matched to a gene. The CDR3 runs to 14 residues. CDR1 is SGHDN, CDR2 FVKESK, per germline. The CDR3 region is CASSHGTGLRGYTF. DNA for the CDR3: TGTGCCAGCAGCCATGGGACAGGGCTTAGAGGCTACACCTTC.

The V and J genes are TRBV7-9 and TRBJ1-4, with D hard to call. The CDR3 has 14 amino acids. V dropped 2 bases and J dropped 8 bases, with 12 bases sitting between them. Germline CDR1 and CDR2: SEHNR and FQNEAQ (reference sequence). As DNA, the CDR3 is TGTGCCAGCAGCTTAACAAGACCGGGAGAAAAACTGTTTTTT. Translated: CASSLTRPGEKLFF.

This clone was detected once. The rearrangement joins TRBV6-1 to TRBJ2-5, with D uncertain. V lost 4 bases to trimming and J lost 4 bases, with 4 bases between them. The CDR3 loop spans 11 amino acids. Germline V gene sequence: CDR1 MNHNS, CDR2 SASEGT. For the CDR3, the DNA is TGTGCCAGCAGTGTCACAGAGACCCAGTACTTC. Its protein is CASSVTETQYF.

This clone has more than one count but fewer than ten. The chain combines TRBV9 with TRBJ2-1; 13 bases agree with TRBD2. The V segment lost 3 bases and the J segment 4 bases; nucleotides outside the gene matches: 4. CDR3 length equals 16 residues. Germline V gene sequence: CDR1 SGDLS, CDR2 YYNGEE. CDR3 loop: CASSGLTSGGYNEQFF. The DNA of the CDR3 is TGTGCCAGCAGCGGATTGACTAGCGGGGGGTACAATGAGCAGTTCTTC.

V is TRBV5-1 and J is TRBJ2-3, with 11 bases fitting TRBD2. The junction had 4 bases not matched to a gene; V was cut back by 0 bases and J by 1 base. The CDR3 extends over 17 amino acids. Germline lookup yields CDR1 SGHRS and CDR2 YFSETQ. The CDR3 loop reads CASSLAGTSGGTDTQYF. The CDR3 coding sequence is TGCGCCAGCAGCTTGGCCGGGACTAGCGGAGGCACAGATACGCAGTATTTT. The variable domain in full, completed from reference TRBV5-1 and TRBJ2-3, reads KAGVTQTPRYLIKTRGQQVTLSCSPISGHRSVSWYQQTPGQGLQFLFEYFSETQRNKGNFPGRFSGRQFSNSRSEMNVSTLELGDSALYLCASSLAGTSGGTDTQYFGPGTRLTVL.

This clone is a singleton in its sample. The rearrangement uses TRBV18 and TRBJ2-5; tentatively, D is TRBD2 (6 bases). Germline CDR1 KGHSH, CDR2 LQKENI. The V end was cut by 0 bases, the J end by 5 bases, with 10 bases between. This CDR3 is built from 14 residues. The CDR3 region is CASSPPPGRETQYF. CDR3 coding DNA: TGTGCCAGCTCACCACCGCCAGGGAGGGAGACCCAGTACTTC.

This clone was counted a few times. CDR3 in DNA: TGTGCCAGCAGCCGAGACGGACAGGCTTTTATCAATCAGCCCCAGCATTTT. Translated: CASSRDGQAFINQPQHF. The V and J genes are TRBV6-8 and TRBJ1-5; 7 bases are a match to TRBD1. Germline V gene data show CDR1 as MNHGY and CDR2 as SAAAGT. The CDR3 has 17 residues. The trim removed 6 bases at V and 3 bases at J, leaving 14 bases unmatched.

The V gene is TRBV2, the J gene TRBJ1-4; D is undetermined. V lost 1 base and J lost 0, with 12 bases in between. The CDR3 contains 17 residues. The germline gives CDR1 SNHLY, CDR2 FYNNEI. CDR3 DNA sequence: TGTGCCAGCAGTGAAGATAGTGGGTTAGCAACTAATGAAAAACTGTTTTTT. Its protein product is CASSEDSGLATNEKLFF.

In DNA form, the CDR3 reads TGTGCCAGCAGCGTAGTGGCAGGGACGGACGTCACAGATACGCAGTATTTT. This translates into CASSVVAGTDVTDTQYF. This sequence joins TRBV9 and TRBJ2-3; D tentatively fits TRBD1 or TRBD2 (5 bases each). The V and J ends lost 0 bases and 2 bases respectively, with 16 bases between them. The CDR3 is 17 residues long. Germline CDR1 SGDLS, CDR2 YYNGEE. Full variable domain (remainder filled in from reference TRBV9 and TRBJ2-3): DSGVTQTPKHLITATGQRVTLRCSPRSGDLSVYWYQQSLDQGLQFLIQYYNGEERAKGNILERFSAQQFPDLHSELNLSSLELGDSALYFCASSVVAGTDVTDTQYFGPGTRLTVL.

The chain couples TRBV18 to TRBJ1-3; TRBD1 matches 7 bases. This CDR3 is built from 18 residues. In germline, CDR1 is KGHSH, CDR2 LQKENI. Germline trimming cut 0 bases from V and 4 bases from J; bases unmatched to any gene: 12. For the CDR3, the DNA is TGTGCCAGCTCACCACCGGTCGCAACGACAGGGTGGGGAAACACCATATATTTT. This codes for CASSPPVATTGWGNTIYF.

This clone was observed a handful of times. The rearrangement links TRBV2 to TRBJ1-1; D is uncertain. V shed 7 bases and J shed 4 bases, with 7 bases lying between them. CDR1 is SNHLY and CDR2 is FYNNEI in the germline V gene. This CDR3 is built from 11 residues. CDR3 DNA sequence: TGTGCCAGCAAGTGGAGCACTGAAGCTTTCTTT. This sequence encodes CASKWSTEAFF.

This chain connects TRBV18 to TRBJ1-1; 9 bases fit TRBD1. The CDR3 length is 18 residues. CDR1 is KGHSH and CDR2 is LQKENI in the germline V gene. The J segment lost 3 bases and the V segment lost 5 bases, leaving 16 bases of the junction unmatched. This CDR3 is CASSATALRDRVDTEAFF. CDR3 DNA: TGTGCCAGCTCAGCGACTGCGCTCCGGGACAGGGTTGACACTGAAGCTTTCTTT. Together with reference TRBV18 and TRBJ1-1, the CDR3 gives the full variable domain: NAGVMQNPRHLVRRRGQEARLRCSPMKGHSHVYWYRQLPEEGLKFMVYLQKENIIDESGMPKERFSAEFPKEGPSILRIQQVVRGDSAAYFCASSATALRDRVDTEAFFGQGTRLTVV.